This entry concerns a single T cell receptor beta chain. What it binds is not known. The data are from a study of T cell responses to AZD1222 COVID-19 vaccine. Study results and limitations: Among those given AZD1222, only five or six were seropositive at baseline. The donors showed a predominance of white British ancestry and of females, with possible underestimation of clonal diversity. Spike-specific TCR breadth and depth were elevated following two AZD1222 doses.

Assay: immunoSEQ multiplex PCR; the TCRdb copy retains only in-frame clones and omits some. The sample consists of around 110,000 clones, roughly 87% of them appearing once. Germline CDR1 is LGHNA and CDR2 is YNFKEQ. The CDR3 length is 16 residues. V was shortened by 1 base and J by 3 bases, with 16 bases between the two germline ends. This TCR came from an adult in good health. The source material was peripheral blood, sampled on day 0 of AZD1222 vaccination. The V and J genes are TRBV4-2 and TRBJ2-7; D tentatively fits TRBD1 or TRBD2 (5 bases each). The CDR3 nucleotides read TGTGCCAGCAGCCAAGTTACGGGGCAGGGATTCTACGAGCAGTACTTC. Its translation is CASSQVTGQGFYEQYF.